The 29 T cell receptor beta chains reported below all come from one sample, sequenced in a study of CD8+CD57+ T cells in acquired aplastic anemia. According to the study, genomic DNA was the template for TCR beta VDJ and CDR3 profiling. TCRdb passed the reads through MiXCR, listing each CDR3 protein once. The sample has about 190,000 distinct CDR3 sequences; around half are singletons. Sequencing was done on patients that had shown CD8+CD57+ cell expansion by flow cytometry. Sequenced material: sorted CD4+, CD8+, or CD8+CD57+ T cells (not recorded which) from PBMCs. These receptors were collected from a human donor with aplastic anemia.

The chain joins TRBV5-1 to TRBJ2-5, with 8 bases matching TRBD1. The CDR3 has 13 residues. V lost 4 bases, J lost 5 bases, and 4 bases stayed unmatched. Per germline, CDR1 SGHRS and CDR2 YFSETQ. The CDR3 here is CASSTQGVETQYF. As DNA, the CDR3 is TGCGCCAGCAGCACACAGGGGGTGGAGACCCAGTACTTC.

This chain joins TRBV18 and TRBJ1-1, with 8 bases aligning to TRBD1. V shed 3 bases, J shed 13 bases, and the junction held 10 bases outside the gene matches. This CDR3 comprises 13 residues. Germline CDR1 KGHSH, CDR2 LQKENI. The CDR3 region is CASSPGQARSDFF. CDR3 DNA sequence: TGTGCCAGCTCACCGGGACAGGCTAGGTCAGATTTCTTT.

This rearrangement joins TRBV6-5 to TRBJ1-2, with 7 bases matching TRBD1. CDR1 and CDR2 (germline): MNHEY, SVGAGI. There are 16 residues in the CDR3. J was trimmed by 6 bases and V by 4 bases; bases with no gene match: 14. The CDR3 protein is CASSSSFPTGKNGYTF. The CDR3 DNA reads TGTGCCAGCAGTTCCTCCTTTCCGACAGGGAAGAATGGCTACACCTTC.

A single count supports this clonotype. The junction differs from germline at one of its ends, possibly a read error. The chain employs TRBV6-1 and TRBJ2-3, with D perhaps matching TRBD2 (5 bases). CDR1 is MNHNS and CDR2 is SASEGT in the germline V gene. This CDR3 comprises 14 residues. CDR3 sequence reads: CASNFAASTDAQYF. Here the CDR3 DNA reads TGTGCCAGCAACTTCGCGGCTAGCACAGATGCGCAGTATTTT.

This clonotype was detected ten times or more. The chain recombines TRBV24-1 with TRBJ1-5; no clear D gene. Germline-derived CDR1 and CDR2 are KGHDR and SFDVKD. The ends were cut back, 7 bases at V and 6 bases at J, with 12 bases in the middle. The CDR3 is made up of 13 amino acids. The CDR3 sequence is CATSADGPQPQHF. In nucleotides, the CDR3 is TGTGCCACCAGCGCCGACGGGCCTCAGCCCCAGCATTTT.

The rearrangement links TRBV20-1 to TRBJ1-1; no clear D. CDR3 size: 12 residues. Germline CDR1 is DFQATT and CDR2 is SNEGSKA (reference sequence). The ends were cut back, 2 bases at V and 1 base at J, with 5 bases in the middle. DNA for the CDR3: TGCAGTGCTAGAACGTGGAACACTGAAGCTTTCTTT. Protein: CSARTWNTEAFF.

This clonotype occurred a few times. The chain combines TRBV2 with TRBJ2-7, with D hard to call. The germline CDR1 and CDR2 sequences are SNHLY and FYNNEI. V dropped 10 bases and J dropped 7 bases, with 17 bases sitting between them. This CDR3 has 12 residues. The CDR3 reads CATNGSPSEQYF. CDR3 DNA sequence: TGTGCCACCAATGGGTCCCCAAGTGAGCAGTACTTC.

The chain has TRBV24-1 and TRBJ1-1; 7 bases fit TRBD1. The CDR3 covers 13 residues. Germline trimming cut 4 bases from V and 8 bases from J; bases unmatched to any gene: 6. Germline CDR1 KGHDR, CDR2 SFDVKD. This chain's CDR3 is CATSDGTVQEAFF. Written as DNA, the CDR3 is TGTGCCACCAGTGACGGGACAGTGCAAGAAGCTTTCTTT.

The chain employs TRBV20-1 and TRBJ2-5, with TRBD1 as a possible D gene (6 bases). Per germline, CDR1 DFQATT and CDR2 SNEGSKA (reference sequence). Trimming took off 0 bases at V and 4 bases at J, with 18 bases between the two ends. The CDR3 length is 16 residues. CDR3: CSARDRGRGLGETQYF. The CDR3 nucleotides are TGCAGTGCTAGAGATCGGGGCAGGGGTCTGGGAGAGACCCAGTACTTC.

This clonotype was detected many times. The gene calls are TRBV11-2 and TRBJ2-7; 9 positions match TRBD2. The CDR3 runs 15 residues. Germline lookup yields CDR1 SGHAT and CDR2 FQNNGV. Trimming took 0 bases from V and 4 from J; bases not matched to a gene: 4. The CDR3 DNA sequence: TGTGCCAGCAGCTTAGATGCGGGAGGGAATTACGAGCAGTACTTC. This sequence encodes CASSLDAGGNYEQYF.

This clonotype was found many times. The V gene is TRBV4-1, the J gene TRBJ2-2, with unresolved D. The CDR3 length is 13 residues. V was trimmed by 2 bases and J by 7 bases, leaving 8 bases between them. Germline assignment: CDR1 MGHRA and CDR2 YSYEKL. CDR3 sequence reads: CASSQSPGGELFF. In DNA form, the CDR3 reads TGCGCCAGCAGCCAATCACCCGGCGGGGAGCTGTTTTTT.

This clonotype was observed at least ten times. The chain recombines TRBV7-9 with TRBJ2-1; the D gene is possibly TRBD1 (5 bases). V lost 6 bases, J lost 0 bases, and 6 bases lay in between. CDR3 length equals 13 residues. Germline V gene sequence: CDR1 SEHNR, CDR2 FQNEAQ (reference sequence). CDR3 residues: CASRGVSYNEQFF. The CDR3 nucleotides are TGTGCCAGCAGAGGGGTCTCCTACAATGAGCAGTTCTTC.

The chain recombines TRBV30 with TRBJ1-4, with D perhaps matching TRBD1 (6 bases). Germline assignment: CDR1 GTSNPN and CDR2 SVGIG (reference sequence). This CDR3 is built from 11 residues. V lost 4 bases to trimming and J lost 8 bases, with 8 bases between them. The CDR3 nucleotides read TGTGCCTGGAAAGGGGGAGAAAAACTGTTTTTT. The encoded protein is CAWKGGEKLFF.

Worth noting for this clonotype: At one of its ends the junction is not consistent with the germline gene, which may arise from a read error. This chain connects TRBV11-1 to TRBJ1-5; 7 bases align to TRBD1. Germline lookup yields CDR1 SGHAT and CDR2 FQDESV (reference sequence). CDR3 length: 16 amino acids. CDR3 loop: CANSFERGPSNQPQHF. In DNA form, the CDR3 reads TGTGCCAACAGCTTCGAGAGGGGGCCTAGCAATCAGCCCCAGCATTTT.

This clonotype came up many times. The chain combines TRBV19 with TRBJ1-4; no firm D call. This CDR3 spans 14 amino acids. Per germline, CDR1 LNHDA and CDR2 SQIVND (reference sequence). Trimming took off 3 bases at V and 1 base at J, with 6 bases between the two ends. In DNA, the CDR3 is TGTGCCAGTAGTATTACTGGAACTAATGAAAAACTGTTTTTT. Its translation is CASSITGTNEKLFF.

The V and J genes are TRBV9 and TRBJ2-1, with unresolved D. Per the germline V gene, CDR1 is SGDLS and CDR2 is YYNGEE. The CDR3 runs to 14 residues. Trimming took 4 bases from V and 5 from J, leaving 13 bases between them. Here the CDR3 reads CASSLRSSNNEQFF. CDR3 coding DNA: TGTGCCAGCAGCTTGCGGAGTTCCAACAATGAGCAGTTCTTC.

This clonotype was counted at least ten times. The chain employs TRBV5-1 and TRBJ2-2, with a weak D call TRBD2 (6 bases). The CDR3 loop spans 16 amino acids. V shed 0 bases and J shed 5 bases, with 14 bases lying between them. Germline values: CDR1 SGHRS, CDR2 YFSETQ. CDR3 sequence reads: CASSLGGGGMTGELFF. DNA for the CDR3: TGCGCCAGCAGCTTGGGTGGCGGAGGGATGACCGGGGAGCTGTTTTTT.

In its sample, this clonotype was seen many times. The rearrangement joins TRBV12-3 or TRBV12-4 to TRBJ2-3, with 16 nucleotides matching TRBD2. This CDR3 has 17 residues. V was pared by 6 bases and J by 3 bases, with 6 bases of the junction left unmatched. The CDR3 spells CASRAGLAGGRTDTQYF. CDR3 nucleotide sequence: TGTGCCAGCAGGGCGGGACTAGCGGGAGGGAGAACAGATACGCAGTATTTT.

The chain carries TRBV10-3 and TRBJ2-5; 11 nucleotides line up with TRBD2. With 3 bases clipped from V and 5 bases from J, the junction kept 8 bases outside the gene matches. This CDR3 is 16 amino acids long. Germline CDR1 ENHRY, CDR2 SYGVKD. The CDR3: CAISDWPSGGRETQYF. The CDR3 DNA reads TGTGCCATCAGTGATTGGCCTAGCGGGGGGCGGGAGACCCAGTACTTC.

This clonotype was recorded a few times. The chain combines TRBV12-5 with TRBJ2-1; 7 bases align to TRBD2. With 9 bases clipped from V and 0 bases from J, the junction kept 8 bases outside the gene matches. This CDR3 contains 15 residues. Germline V gene lookup returns CDR1 LGHNT and CDR2 FRNRAP. This CDR3 reads CASESGVNSYNEQFF. CDR3 bases: TGTGCTAGCGAAAGCGGGGTTAACTCCTACAATGAGCAGTTCTTC.

This sequence joins TRBV6-4 and TRBJ2-3, with D unresolved. Per the germline V gene, CDR1 is MRHNA and CDR2 is SNTAGT. CDR3 length equals 14 residues. V was cut by 0 bases and J by 0 bases, with 4 bases left in between. Here the CDR3 DNA reads TGTGCCAGCAGTGACTCGGGCAGCACAGATACGCAGTATTTT. Translation gives CASSDSGSTDTQYF.

Many counts were recorded for this clonotype. This chain joins TRBV5-6 and TRBJ2-5, with D possibly matching TRBD1 (6 bases). From germline, CDR1 is SGHDT and CDR2 YYEEEE. V gave up 5 bases and J gave up 4 bases, with 15 bases separating them. CDR3 length equals 14 residues. DNA of the CDR3: TGTGCCAGCAGTTACAGGGACACCGGAGAGACCCAGTACTTC. The encoded protein is CASSYRDTGETQYF.

There are a few counts of this clonotype. The chain has TRBV6-5 and TRBJ2-2; TRBD1 aligns across 8 bases. Trimming removed 0 bases from V and 1 base from J; junction bases left unmatched: 1. This CDR3 spans 16 amino acids. CDR1 is MNHEY, CDR2 SVGAGI, per germline. The CDR3 spells CASSYSDRVNTGELFF. The CDR3 DNA reads TGTGCCAGCAGTTACTCGGACAGGGTGAACACCGGGGAGCTGTTTTTT.

This clonotype was seen ten or more times. This chain uses TRBV6-5 with TRBJ1-2; D ambiguous. The germline CDR1 and CDR2 sequences are MNHEY and SVGAGI. Trimming left V 2 bases short and J 3 bases short, with 7 bases between. This CDR3 spans 13 amino acids. CDR3 loop: CASSYLGHYGYTF. The CDR3 DNA reads TGTGCCAGCAGTTACCTGGGCCACTATGGCTACACCTTC.

A few counts support this clonotype. The chain joins TRBV11-3 to TRBJ2-2, with D maybe TRBD2 (7 bases). With 6 bases removed from V and 7 bases from J, the gap between germline ends came to 21 bases. CDR3 length equals 16 residues. Germline V gene data show CDR1 as SGHNT and CDR2 as YENEEA. The CDR3 coding sequence is TGTGCCAGCAGTCCGCGAGGGGGAGGGCCTTACGGGGAGCTGTTTTTT. It specifies CASSPRGGGPYGELFF.

This clonotype appeared a few times. The CDR3 DNA sequence: TGTGCCACCAGCAGGGACAGGGGATACGAGCAGTACTTC. It codes for CATSRDRGYEQYF. The V gene is TRBV15, the J gene TRBJ2-7; the match to TRBD1 covers 9 bases. The CDR3 is made up of 13 amino acids. CDR1 and CDR2 (germline): LNHNV, YYDKDF (reference sequence). J gave up 4 bases and V 3 bases, and 1 base lay outside the gene matches.

This clonotype was counted ten times or more. This chain connects TRBV6-1 to TRBJ1-1, with D possibly being TRBD1 (6 bases). Trimming took off 6 bases at V and 8 bases at J, with 22 bases between the two ends. The CDR3 is 15 residues long. The germline gives CDR1 MNHNS, CDR2 SASEGT. This CDR3 reads CASSLRRVGHTEAFF. DNA of the CDR3: TGTGCCAGCAGCCTCCGGCGCGTGGGACATACCGAAGCTTTCTTT.

J is TRBJ2-7 and V is TRBV20-1, with D perhaps matching TRBD1 or TRBD2 (5 bases each). The CDR3 is 13 amino acids. The V gene's germline CDR1 is DFQATT and CDR2 SNEGSKA (reference sequence). V lost 2 bases and J 2 bases, leaving 10 bases between the germline ends. DNA for the CDR3: TGCAGTGCTAGATGGGACGGCCCCTACGAGCAGTACTTC. This gives the protein CSARWDGPYEQYF.

This clonotype was recorded at least ten times. V usage is TRBV7-2 and J usage is TRBJ2-1; 11 bases align to TRBD2. CDR3 length: 14 amino acids. V was pared by 5 bases and J by 5 bases, with 2 bases of the junction left unmatched. Germline V gives CDR1 SGHTA, CDR2 FQGNSA. Written as DNA, the CDR3 is TGTGCCAGCAGCCGGGGACTAGCGGACAATGAGCAGTTCTTC. Its translation is CASSRGLADNEQFF.